This T cell receptor (beta chain) was captured in a study of cytomegalovirus exposure and HLA in healthy donors. Study-level findings and limits: Indistinguishability led to the exclusion of some V segments, TRBV6-2 and TRBV6-3 included. In a later analysis, V- and J-gene trimming of beta chains associated with a DCLRE1C missense variant, replicated independently. Most of the CMV-associated TCR beta chains (in a later analysis) appeared to be HLA-restricted. Apart from CMV serostatus, no immune exposure information was available.

V shed 0 bases and J shed 3 bases, with 10 bases lying between them. CDR1 and CDR2 (germline): SGDLS, YYNGEE. This CDR3 has 15 amino acids. About this clone: Its matching antigen is unknown.

PCR was performed using 60 Vbeta and 13 Jbeta primers. The repertoire was sequenced with immunoSEQ multiplex PCR; TCRdb's copy has only in-frame clones and lacks some. The repertoire holds around 65,000 clones, with around 73% as singletons. This clonotype was sampled from a girl under 18 in good health and CMV-seropositive. Sequencing was performed on PBMCs. V usage is TRBV9 and J usage is TRBJ2-1; the D gene is possibly TRBD2 (6 bases). CDR3 loop: CASSVATRGYNEQFF. CDR3 nucleotide sequence: TGTGCCAGCAGCGTAGCTACGCGGGGCTACAATGAGCAGTTCTTC.